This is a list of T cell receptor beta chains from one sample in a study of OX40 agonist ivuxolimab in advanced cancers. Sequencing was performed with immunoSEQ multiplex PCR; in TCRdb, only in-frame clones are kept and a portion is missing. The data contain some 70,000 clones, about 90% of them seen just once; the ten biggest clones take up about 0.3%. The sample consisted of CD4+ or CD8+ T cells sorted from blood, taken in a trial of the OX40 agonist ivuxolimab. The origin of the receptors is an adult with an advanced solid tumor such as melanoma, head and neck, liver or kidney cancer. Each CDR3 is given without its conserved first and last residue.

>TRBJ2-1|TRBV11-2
ASSLDLWLADYNEQF
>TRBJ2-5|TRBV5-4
ASSPRQTDSKETQY
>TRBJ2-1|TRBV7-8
ASSVGRLAGAESYNEQF
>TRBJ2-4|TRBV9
ASSVPGQELGAKNIQY
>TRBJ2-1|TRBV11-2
ASRRTGGATYNEQF
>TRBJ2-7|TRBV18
ASSPFGGTTYEQY
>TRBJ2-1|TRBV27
ASSPPWGYNEQF
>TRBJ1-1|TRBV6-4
ASRGQNTEAF
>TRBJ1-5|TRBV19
ASSISPPGTQPQH
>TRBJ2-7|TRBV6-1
ASSSLTGSEQY
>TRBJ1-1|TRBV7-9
ASSLGGSTEAF
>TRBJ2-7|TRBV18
ASSPGGAAYEQY
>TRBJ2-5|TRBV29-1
SVEVSSRY
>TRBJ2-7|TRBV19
ASSSSSVEQY
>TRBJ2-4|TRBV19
ASSIPKTKNIQY
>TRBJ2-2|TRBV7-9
ASSHISGELF
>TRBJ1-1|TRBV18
ASSPRDRDLPTEAF
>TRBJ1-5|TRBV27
ASSATEYNQPQH
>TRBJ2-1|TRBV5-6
ASSRIEMGYNEQF
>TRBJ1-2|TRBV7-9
ASSLAVGTGSGYT
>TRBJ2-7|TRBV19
ASSKGLAGVVVKQY
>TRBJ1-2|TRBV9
ASSLTTTASNYGYT
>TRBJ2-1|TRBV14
ASSPGTYNEQF
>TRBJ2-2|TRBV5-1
ASSLGQVLGTGELF
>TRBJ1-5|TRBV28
ASSQGLLSNQPQH
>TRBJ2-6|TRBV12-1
ASSFDRASGRESGANVLT
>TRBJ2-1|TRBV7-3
ASSLGGEQF
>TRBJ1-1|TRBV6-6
ASKTGQPNTEAF
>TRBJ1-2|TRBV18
ASSQDGPGNGYT
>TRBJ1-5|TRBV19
ASSTEGIYSNQPQH
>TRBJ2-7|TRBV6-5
ASGGRTGVHEQY
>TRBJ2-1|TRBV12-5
ASGPGLAGVNEQF
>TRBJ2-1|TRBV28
ATTGTIGEQF
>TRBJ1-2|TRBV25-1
ASSESGQAYGYT
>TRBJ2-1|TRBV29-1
SVFGGSVSYNEQF
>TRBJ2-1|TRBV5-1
ASSRAMTSGTSEQF
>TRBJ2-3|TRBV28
ASRGIRDSTDTQY
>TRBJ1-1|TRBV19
ASTIQGVNTEAF
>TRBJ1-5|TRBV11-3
ASSSPRGWGNQPQH
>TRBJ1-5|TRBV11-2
ASSLGSYSNQPQH
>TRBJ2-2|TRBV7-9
ASSHRERSTGELF
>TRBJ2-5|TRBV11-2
ASSLGRRTQETQY
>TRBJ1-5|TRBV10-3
AISERGTDKNQPQH
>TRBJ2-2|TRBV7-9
ASSLASGRANGELF
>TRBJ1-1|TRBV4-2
ASSARGLGTEAF
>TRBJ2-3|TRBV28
ASSPVGFKDTQY
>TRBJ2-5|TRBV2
ASSRDLNQETQY
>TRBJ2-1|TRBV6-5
ASSYGGAYEQF
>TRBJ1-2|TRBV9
ASSGGRDNYGYT
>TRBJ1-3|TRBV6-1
ASTQGAYGNTIY
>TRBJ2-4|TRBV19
ASSINGGGDIQY
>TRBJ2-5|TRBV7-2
ASSLESGGGGQY
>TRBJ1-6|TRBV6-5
ASSRSSYNSPLH
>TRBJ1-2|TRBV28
ASSMEHWGTNYGYT
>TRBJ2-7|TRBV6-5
ASSYSSGGAYEQY